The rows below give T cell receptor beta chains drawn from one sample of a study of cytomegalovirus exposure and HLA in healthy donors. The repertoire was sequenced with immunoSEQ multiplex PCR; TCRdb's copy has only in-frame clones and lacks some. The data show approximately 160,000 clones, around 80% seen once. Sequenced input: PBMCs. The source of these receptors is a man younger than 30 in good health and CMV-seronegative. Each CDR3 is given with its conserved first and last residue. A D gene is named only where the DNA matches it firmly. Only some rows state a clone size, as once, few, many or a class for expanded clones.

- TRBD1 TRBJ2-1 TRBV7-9 TGTGCCAGCAGCCTAATCCAGGGACAGGCGACCTACAATGAGCAGTTCTTC CASSLIQGQATYNEQFF
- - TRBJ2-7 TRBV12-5 TGTGCTAGTGGCCAAATCCACGAGCAGTACTTC CASGQIHEQYF
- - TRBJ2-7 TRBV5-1 TGCGCCAGCAGCTTGTGGGGTACAGGGATCGAGCAGTACTTC CASSLWGTGIEQYF
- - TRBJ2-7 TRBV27 TGTGCCAGCAGTCCCTTATCCGCGGAAGCCTACGAGCAGTACTTC CASSPLSAEAYEQYF
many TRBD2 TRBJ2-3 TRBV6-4 TGTGCCAGCAGTGCCGGGACTAGCGGCACAGATACGCAGTATTTT CASSAGTSGTDTQYF
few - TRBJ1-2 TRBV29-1 TGCAGCGTTGTCGGGGGGGCAGCGTATGGCTACACCTTC CSVVGGAAYGYTF
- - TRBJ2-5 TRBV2 TGTGCCAGCAGCTTCTCGACCATGGAGGTGACCCAGTACTTC CASSFSTMEVTQYF
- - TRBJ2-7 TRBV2 TGTGCCAGCAGTGTTGACGGGGGATCCTACGAGCAGTACTTC CASSVDGGSYEQYF
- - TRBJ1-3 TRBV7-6 TGTGCCAGCAGCGCGGCGGGGGCGGTGGGTGGAAACACCATATATTTT CASSAAGAVGGNTIYF
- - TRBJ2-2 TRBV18 TGTGCCAGCTCACCATCCAGGAACACCGGGGAGCTGTTTTTT CASSPSRNTGELFF
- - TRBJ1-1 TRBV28 TGTGCCAGCAGCCCCTTAGGACACATGAACACTGAAGCTTTCTTT CASSPLGHMNTEAFF
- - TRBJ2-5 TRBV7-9 TGTGCCAGCAGCCTCGCCGGGGGACAAGAGACCCAGTACTTC CASSLAGGQETQYF
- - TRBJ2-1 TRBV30 TGTGCCCTCTCGGCTAGTTCCTACAATGAGCAGTTCTTC CALSASSYNEQFF
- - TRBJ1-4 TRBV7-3 TGTGCCAGCAGCCTATCTAGGGGTGAAAAACTGTTTTTT CASSLSRGEKLFF
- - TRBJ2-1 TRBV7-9 TGTGCCAGCAGCTTCCCGCGGACACAGTACAATGAGCAGTTCTTC CASSFPRTQYNEQFF
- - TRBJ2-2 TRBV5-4 TGTGCCAGCAGCCCCGCCCCAGGGATCACCGGGGAGCTGTTTTTT CASSPAPGITGELFF
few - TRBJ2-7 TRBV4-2 TGTGCCAGCAGCCAAGATGAGGCAGAGGAGCAGTACTTC CASSQDEAEEQYF
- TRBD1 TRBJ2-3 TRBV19 TGTGCCAGTAGGAGCAGGGGGCCAGATACGCAGTATTTT CASRSRGPDTQYF
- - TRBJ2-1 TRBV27 TGTGCCAGCAGCACTCCATTTCGCAGGGTCCATGAGCAGTTCTTC CASSTPFRRVHEQFF
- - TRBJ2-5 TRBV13 TGTGCCAGCAGCCCAAAGAGCCTAGAGACCCAGTACTTC CASSPKSLETQYF
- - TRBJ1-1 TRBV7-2 TGTGCCAGCAGCCCCCAAGCCGGGGGTCACACTGAAGCTTTCTTT CASSPQAGGHTEAFF
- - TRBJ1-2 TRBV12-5 TGTGCTAGTGGTCCGAAAGGGGCGGATGGCTACACCTTC CASGPKGADGYTF
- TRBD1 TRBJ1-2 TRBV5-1 TGCGCCAGCAGCTTGGAACAGGGGGCGAGAGACACCTTC CASSLEQGARDTF
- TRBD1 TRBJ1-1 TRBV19 TGTGCCAGTAGCGAGGGGGCGGTCACTGAAGCTTTCTTT CASSEGAVTEAFF
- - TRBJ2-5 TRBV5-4 TGTGCCAGCAGCTCTACAATTGGCCCGGGGTTTGGGCAGTACTTC CASSSTIGPGFGQYF
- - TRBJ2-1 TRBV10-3 TGTGCCATCAGTGCGAGAGATCAAGGGGATGAGCAGTTCTTC CAISARDQGDEQFF
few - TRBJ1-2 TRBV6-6 TGTGCCAGCAGTCCGGGGATGAGCTATGGCTACACCTTC CASSPGMSYGYTF
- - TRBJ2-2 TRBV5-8 TGTGCCAGCAGCTACGTTCGCGGAACGAACACCGGGGAGCTGTTTTTT CASSYVRGTNTGELFF
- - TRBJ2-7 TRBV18 TGTGCCAGCTCACCCCCTACCGTACAGAGAAGCTCCTACGAGCAGTACTTC CASSPPTVQRSSYEQYF
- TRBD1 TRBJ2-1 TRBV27 TGTGCCAGCAGGGACCCGGGACAGATAAACAATGAGCAGTTCTTC CASRDPGQINNEQFF
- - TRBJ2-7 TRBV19 TGTGCCAGTAGTGCAGGACACGGGTCCTACGAGCAGTACTTC CASSAGHGSYEQYF
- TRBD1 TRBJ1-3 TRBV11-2 TGTGCCAGCAGCTTTATAGTCGGGACAGGGGCTGGAAACACCATATATTTT CASSFIVGTGAGNTIYF
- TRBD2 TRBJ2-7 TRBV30 TGTGCCTGGGCACTAGCGGGAGAATTCTACGAGCAGTACTTC CAWALAGEFYEQYF
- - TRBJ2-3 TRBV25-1 TGTGCCAGCAGTGGGGGAGGCCCCACGCAGTATTTT CASSGGGPTQYF
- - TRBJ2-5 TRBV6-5 TGTGCCAGCAGTTGGCGAGGACGGGGGTACCAAGAGACCCAGTACTTC CASSWRGRGYQETQYF
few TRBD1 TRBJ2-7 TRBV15 TGTGCCACCAGCAGAGACAGGGGGCGCGGAGAGGGGCAGTACTTC CATSRDRGRGEGQYF
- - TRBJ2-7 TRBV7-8 TGTGCCAGCAGCTTAAGTTCGGCAGGCCCCTACGAGCAGTACTTC CASSLSSAGPYEQYF
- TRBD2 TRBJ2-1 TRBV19 TGTGCCAGTAGTATAACTAGCGGTAGTAATGAGCAGTTCTTC CASSITSGSNEQFF
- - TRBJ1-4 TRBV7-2 TGTGCCAGCAGCTTAGACGGCCAGCGTGAAAAACTGTTTTTT CASSLDGQREKLFF
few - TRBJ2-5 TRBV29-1 TGCAGCGGACAGCAAGAGACCCAGTACTTC CSGQQETQYF
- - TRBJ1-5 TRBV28 TGTGCCAGCAAGGTCCACCAGGGCAATCAGCCCCAGCATTTT CASKVHQGNQPQHF
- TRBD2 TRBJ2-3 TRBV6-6 TGTGCCAGCACATACAGCGGGGCGTCCACAGATACGCAGTATTTT CASTYSGASTDTQYF
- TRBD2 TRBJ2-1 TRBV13 TGTGCCAGCAGCTTTCACCTCGGACTAGCGGGAGGGCCGGGTAATGAGCAGTTCTTC CASSFHLGLAGGPGNEQFF
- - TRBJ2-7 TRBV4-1 TGCGCCAGCAGCCAAGACCAAAGACTAGACGTGGAGTACTTC CASSQDQRLDVEYF
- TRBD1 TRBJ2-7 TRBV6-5 TGTGCCAGCACCCCTGGGGGACAGGGATCCCACGAGCAGTACTTC CASTPGGQGSHEQYF
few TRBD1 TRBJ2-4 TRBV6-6 TGTGCCAGCCAAGACAGGGGCGGGAACATTCAGTACTTC CASQDRGGNIQYF
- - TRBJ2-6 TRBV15 TGTGCCACCAAGGGCAGGGTGGACTCTGGGGCCAACGTCCTGACTTTC CATKGRVDSGANVLTF
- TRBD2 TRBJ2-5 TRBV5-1 TGCGCCAGCAGCCCCGGGGGGACTAGCGGGAGCCAAGAGACCCAGTACTTC CASSPGGTSGSQETQYF
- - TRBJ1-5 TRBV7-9 TGTGCCAGCGGCCCCCGGGGGCCCCAGCATTTT CASGPRGPQHF
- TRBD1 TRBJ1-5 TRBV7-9 TGTGCCAGCAGCGGGACAGGGAGCAATCAGCCCCAGCATTTT CASSGTGSNQPQHF
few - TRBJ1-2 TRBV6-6 TGTGCCAGCAGTTCTAATAACTATGGCTACACCTTC CASSSNNYGYTF
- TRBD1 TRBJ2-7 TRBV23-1 TGCGCCAGCCCCCGGGACAGCGCCTACGAGCAGTACTTC CASPRDSAYEQYF